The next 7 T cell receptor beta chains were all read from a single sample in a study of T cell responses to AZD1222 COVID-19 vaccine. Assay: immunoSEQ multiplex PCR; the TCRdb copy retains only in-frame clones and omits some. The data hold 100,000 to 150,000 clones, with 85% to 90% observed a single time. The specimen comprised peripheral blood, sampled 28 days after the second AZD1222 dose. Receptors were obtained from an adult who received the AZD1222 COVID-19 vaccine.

The DNA for the CDR3 is TGTGCCAGCAGTTTTACTTCTACGGGACAGGGTCTTGGAGTAGCCAAAAACATTCAGTACTTC. Its translation: CASSFTSTGQGLGVAKNIQYF. V is TRBV27 and J is TRBJ2-4; 9 bases agree with TRBD1. V gave up 3 bases and J gave up 0 bases; unmatched junction bases: 18. CDR3 length: 21 residues. Germline values: CDR1 MNHEY, CDR2 SMNVEV (reference sequence).

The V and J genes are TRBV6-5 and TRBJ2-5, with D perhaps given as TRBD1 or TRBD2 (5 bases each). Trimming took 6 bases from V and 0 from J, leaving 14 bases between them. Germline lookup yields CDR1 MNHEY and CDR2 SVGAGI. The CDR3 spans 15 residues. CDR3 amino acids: CASSPGTKNQETQYF. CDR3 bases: TGTGCCAGCAGCCCCGGGACGAAAAACCAAGAGACCCAGTACTTC.

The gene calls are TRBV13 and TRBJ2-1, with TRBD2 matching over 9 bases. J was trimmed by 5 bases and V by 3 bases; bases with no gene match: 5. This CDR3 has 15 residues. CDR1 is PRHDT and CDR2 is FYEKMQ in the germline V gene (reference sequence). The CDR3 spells CASSFRGGANNEQFF. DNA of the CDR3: TGTGCCAGCAGCTTCCGCGGGGGGGCTAACAATGAGCAGTTCTTC.

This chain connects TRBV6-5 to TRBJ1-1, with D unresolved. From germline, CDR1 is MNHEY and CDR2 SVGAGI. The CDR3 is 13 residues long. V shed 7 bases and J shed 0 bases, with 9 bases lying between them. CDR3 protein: CASKVSMNTEAFF. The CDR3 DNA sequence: TGTGCCAGCAAGGTGTCTATGAACACTGAAGCTTTCTTT.

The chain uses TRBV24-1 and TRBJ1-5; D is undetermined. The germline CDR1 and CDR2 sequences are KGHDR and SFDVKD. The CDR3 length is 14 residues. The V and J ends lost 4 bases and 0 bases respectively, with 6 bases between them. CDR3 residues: CATSEYYSNQPQHF. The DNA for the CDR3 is TGTGCCACCAGTGAATATTATAGCAATCAGCCCCAGCATTTT.

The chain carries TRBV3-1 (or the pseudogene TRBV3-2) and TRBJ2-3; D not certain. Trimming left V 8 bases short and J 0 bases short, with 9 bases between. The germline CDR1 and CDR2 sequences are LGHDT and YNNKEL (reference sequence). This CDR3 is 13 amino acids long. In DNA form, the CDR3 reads TGTGCCAGCGCAGCCCGAAGCACAGATACGCAGTATTTT. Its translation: CASAARSTDTQYF.

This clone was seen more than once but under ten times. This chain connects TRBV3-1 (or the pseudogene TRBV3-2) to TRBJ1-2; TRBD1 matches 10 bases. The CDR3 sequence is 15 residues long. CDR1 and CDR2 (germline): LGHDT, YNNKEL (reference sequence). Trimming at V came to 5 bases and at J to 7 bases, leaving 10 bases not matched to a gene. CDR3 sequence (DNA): TGTGCCAGCAGCGCTGTAGGCGGACAGGGGGGTGGCTACACCTTC. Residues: CASSAVGGQGGGYTF.